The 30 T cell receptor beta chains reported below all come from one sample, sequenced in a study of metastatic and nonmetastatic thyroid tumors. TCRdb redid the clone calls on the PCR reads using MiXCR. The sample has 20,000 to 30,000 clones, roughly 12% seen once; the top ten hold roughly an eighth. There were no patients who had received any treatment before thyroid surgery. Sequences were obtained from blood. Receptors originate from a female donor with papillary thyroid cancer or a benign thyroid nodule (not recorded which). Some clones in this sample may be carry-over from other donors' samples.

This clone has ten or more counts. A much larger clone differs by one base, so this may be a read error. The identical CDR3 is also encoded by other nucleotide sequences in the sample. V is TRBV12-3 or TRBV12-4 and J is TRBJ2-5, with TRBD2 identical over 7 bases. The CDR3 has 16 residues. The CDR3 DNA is TGTGCCAGCAGCTTATGGGGGGGAGGGTACCAAGAGACTCAGTACTTC. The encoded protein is CASSLWGGGYQETQYF.

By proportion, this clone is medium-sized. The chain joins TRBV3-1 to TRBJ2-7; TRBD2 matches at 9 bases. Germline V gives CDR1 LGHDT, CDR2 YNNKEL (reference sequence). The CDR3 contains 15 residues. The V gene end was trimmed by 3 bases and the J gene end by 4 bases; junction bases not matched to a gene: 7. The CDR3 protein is CASSHQTSGDYEQYF. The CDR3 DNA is TGTGCCAGCAGCCATCAGACTAGCGGAGATTACGAGCAGTACTTC.

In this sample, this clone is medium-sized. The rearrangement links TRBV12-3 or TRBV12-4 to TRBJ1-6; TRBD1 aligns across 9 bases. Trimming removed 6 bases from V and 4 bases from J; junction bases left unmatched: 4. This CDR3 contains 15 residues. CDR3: CASRPDRGYNSPLHF. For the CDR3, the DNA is TGTGCCAGCAGGCCTGACAGGGGGTATAATTCACCCCTCCACTTT.

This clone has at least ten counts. Here the CDR3 DNA reads TGTGCCAGCAGCTTATTCTCGGAAGGACCCACAGATACGCAGTATTTT. Protein sequence: CASSLFSEGPTDTQYF. The chain carries TRBV13 and TRBJ2-3; D is unclear. Germline V gene lookup returns CDR1 PRHDT and CDR2 FYEKMQ (reference sequence). The length of the CDR3 is 16 residues. The V and J ends lost 2 bases and 2 bases respectively, with 14 bases between them.

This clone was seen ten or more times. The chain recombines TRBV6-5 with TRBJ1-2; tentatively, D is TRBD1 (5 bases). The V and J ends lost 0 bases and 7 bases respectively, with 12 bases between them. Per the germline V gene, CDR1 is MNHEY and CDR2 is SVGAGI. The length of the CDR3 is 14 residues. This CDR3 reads CASSYSIGAGGYTF. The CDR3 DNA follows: TGTGCCAGCAGTTACTCGATAGGGGCAGGTGGCTACACCTTC.

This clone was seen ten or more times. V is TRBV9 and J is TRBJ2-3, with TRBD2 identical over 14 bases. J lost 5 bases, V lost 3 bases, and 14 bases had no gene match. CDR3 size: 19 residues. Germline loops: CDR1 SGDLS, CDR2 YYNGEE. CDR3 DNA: TGTGCCAGCAGCGGACATCCCGGGACTAGCGGGAGTAACGGAGATACGCAGTATTTT. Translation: CASSGHPGTSGSNGDTQYF.

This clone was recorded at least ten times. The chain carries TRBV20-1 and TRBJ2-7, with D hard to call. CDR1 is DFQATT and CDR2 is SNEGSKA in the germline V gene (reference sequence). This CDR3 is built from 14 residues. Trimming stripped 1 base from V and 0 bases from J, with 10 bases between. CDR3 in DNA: TGCAGTGCTAGAGGGGGTGGAAGCTCCTACGAGCAGTACTTC. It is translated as CSARGGGSSYEQYF.

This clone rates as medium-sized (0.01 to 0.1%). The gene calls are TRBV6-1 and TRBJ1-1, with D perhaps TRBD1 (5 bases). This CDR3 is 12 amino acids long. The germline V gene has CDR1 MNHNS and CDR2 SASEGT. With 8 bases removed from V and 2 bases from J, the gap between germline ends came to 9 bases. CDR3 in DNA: TGTGCCAGCGACAGACCAAACACTGAAGCTTTCTTT. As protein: CASDRPNTEAFF.

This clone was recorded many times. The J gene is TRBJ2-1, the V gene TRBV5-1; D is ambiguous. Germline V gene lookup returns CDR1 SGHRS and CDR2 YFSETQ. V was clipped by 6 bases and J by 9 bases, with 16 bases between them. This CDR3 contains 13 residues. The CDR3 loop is CASNNGPSGEQFF. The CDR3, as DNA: TGCGCCAGCAACAATGGGCCCTCCGGTGAGCAGTTCTTC.

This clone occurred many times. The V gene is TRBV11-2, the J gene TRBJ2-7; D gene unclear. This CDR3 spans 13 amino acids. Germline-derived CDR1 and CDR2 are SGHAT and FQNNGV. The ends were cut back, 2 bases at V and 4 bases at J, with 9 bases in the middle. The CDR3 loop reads CASSLSVGYEQYF. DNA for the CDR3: TGTGCCAGCAGCTTAAGTGTCGGTTACGAGCAGTACTTC.

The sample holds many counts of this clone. CDR3 amino acids: CSAGLAGLLNEQFF. CDR3 coding DNA: TGCAGCGCAGGACTAGCGGGACTACTCAATGAGCAGTTCTTC. J is TRBJ2-1 and V is TRBV29-1; TRBD2 aligns across 12 bases. In germline, CDR1 is SQVTM, CDR2 ANQGSEA. The CDR3 is made up of 14 amino acids. V lost 7 bases to trimming and J lost 6 bases; unmatched junction nucleotides: 7.

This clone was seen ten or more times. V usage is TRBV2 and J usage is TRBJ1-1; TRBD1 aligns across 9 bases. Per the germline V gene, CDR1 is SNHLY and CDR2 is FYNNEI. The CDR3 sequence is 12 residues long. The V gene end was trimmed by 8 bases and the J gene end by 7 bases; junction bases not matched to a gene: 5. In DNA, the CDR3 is TGTGCCAGCCCGGGACAGGGTGTTGAAGCTTTCTTT. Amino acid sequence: CASPGQGVEAFF. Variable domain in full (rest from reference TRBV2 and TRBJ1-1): EPEVTQTPSHQVTQMGQEVILRCVPISNHLYFYWYRQILGQKVEFLVSFYNNEISEKSEIFDDQFSVERPDGSNFTLKIRSTKLEDSAMYFCASPGQGVEAFFGQGTRLTVV.

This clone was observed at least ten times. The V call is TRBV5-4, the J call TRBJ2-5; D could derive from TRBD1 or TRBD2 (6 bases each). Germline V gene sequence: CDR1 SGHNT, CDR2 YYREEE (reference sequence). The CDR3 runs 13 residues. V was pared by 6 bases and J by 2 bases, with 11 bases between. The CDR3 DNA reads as TGTGCCAGCAAGGGGGGCGAACAAGAGACCCAGTACTTC. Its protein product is CASKGGEQETQYF.

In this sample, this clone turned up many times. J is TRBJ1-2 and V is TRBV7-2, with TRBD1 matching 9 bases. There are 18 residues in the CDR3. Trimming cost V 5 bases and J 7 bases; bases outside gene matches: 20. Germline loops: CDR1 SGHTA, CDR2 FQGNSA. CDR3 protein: CASSPFANTFTGGGGYTF. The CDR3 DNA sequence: TGTGCCAGCAGCCCGTTCGCCAACACTTTTACAGGGGGCGGTGGCTACACCTTC.

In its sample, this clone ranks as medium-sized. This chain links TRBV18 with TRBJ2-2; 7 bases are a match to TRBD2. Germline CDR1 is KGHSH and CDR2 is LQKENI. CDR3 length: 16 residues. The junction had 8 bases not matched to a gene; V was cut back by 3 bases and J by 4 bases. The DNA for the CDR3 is TGTGCCAGCTCACCCCCGGCGGGGGTGGCCACCGGGGAGCTGTTTTTT. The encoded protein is CASSPPAGVATGELFF. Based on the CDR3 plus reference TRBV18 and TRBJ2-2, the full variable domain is NAGVMQNPRHLVRRRGQEARLRCSPMKGHSHVYWYRQLPEEGLKFMVYLQKENIIDESGMPKERFSAEFPKEGPSILRIQQVVRGDSAAYFCASSPPAGVATGELFFGEGSRLTVL.

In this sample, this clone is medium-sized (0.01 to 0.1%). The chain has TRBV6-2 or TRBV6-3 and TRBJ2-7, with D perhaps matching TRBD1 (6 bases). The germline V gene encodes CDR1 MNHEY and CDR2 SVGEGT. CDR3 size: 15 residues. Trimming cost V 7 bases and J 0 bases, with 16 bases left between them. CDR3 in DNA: TGTGCCAGCAACTCCCAGGGGCTGAGCTCCTACGAGCAGTACTTC. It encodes CASNSQGLSSYEQYF.

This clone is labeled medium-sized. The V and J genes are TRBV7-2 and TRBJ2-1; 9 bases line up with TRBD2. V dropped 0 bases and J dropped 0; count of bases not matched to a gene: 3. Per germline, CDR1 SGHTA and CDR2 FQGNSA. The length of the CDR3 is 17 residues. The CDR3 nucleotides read TGTGCCAGCAGCTTAGCGGGTAGCGGGAGCTCCTACAATGAGCAGTTCTTC. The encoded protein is CASSLAGSGSSYNEQFF.

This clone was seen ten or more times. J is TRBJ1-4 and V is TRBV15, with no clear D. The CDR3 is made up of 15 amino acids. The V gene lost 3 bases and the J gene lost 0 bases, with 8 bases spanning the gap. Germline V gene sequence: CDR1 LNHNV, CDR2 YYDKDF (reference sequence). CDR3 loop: CATSSDRATNEKLFF. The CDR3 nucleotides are TGTGCCACCAGCAGTGATCGAGCAACTAATGAAAAACTGTTTTTT.

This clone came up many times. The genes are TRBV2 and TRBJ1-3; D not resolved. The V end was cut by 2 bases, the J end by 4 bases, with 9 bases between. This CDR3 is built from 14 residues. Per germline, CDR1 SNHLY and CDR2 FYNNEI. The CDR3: CASSEQYSGNTIYF. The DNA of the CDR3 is TGTGCCAGCAGTGAACAATATTCAGGAAACACCATATATTTT.

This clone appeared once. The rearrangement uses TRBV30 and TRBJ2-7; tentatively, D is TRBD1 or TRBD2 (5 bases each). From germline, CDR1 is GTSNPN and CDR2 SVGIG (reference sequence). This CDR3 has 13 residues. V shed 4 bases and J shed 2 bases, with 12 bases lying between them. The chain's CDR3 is CAWNPADTYEQYF. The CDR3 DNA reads TGTGCCTGGAACCCAGCGGACACCTACGAGCAGTACTTC.

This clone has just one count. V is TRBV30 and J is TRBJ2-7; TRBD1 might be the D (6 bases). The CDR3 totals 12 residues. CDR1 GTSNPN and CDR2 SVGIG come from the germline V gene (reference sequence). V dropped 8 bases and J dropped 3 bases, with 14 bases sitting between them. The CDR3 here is CAGSDRFYEQYF. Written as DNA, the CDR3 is TGTGCCGGATCGGACAGATTCTACGAGCAGTACTTC.

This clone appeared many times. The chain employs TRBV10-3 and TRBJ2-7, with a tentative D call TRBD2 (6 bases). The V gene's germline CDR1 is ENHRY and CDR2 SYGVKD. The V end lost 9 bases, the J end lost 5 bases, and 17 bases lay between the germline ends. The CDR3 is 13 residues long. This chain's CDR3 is CAMMGLLGHEQYF. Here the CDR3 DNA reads TGTGCCATGATGGGACTCCTCGGGCACGAGCAGTACTTC.

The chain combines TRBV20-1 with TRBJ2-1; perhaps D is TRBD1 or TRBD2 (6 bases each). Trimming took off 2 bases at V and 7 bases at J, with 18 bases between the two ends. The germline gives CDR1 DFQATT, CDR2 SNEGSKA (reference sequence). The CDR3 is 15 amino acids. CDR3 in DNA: TGCAGTGCTAGATATGATTGCGGGACAAGGAATGAGCAGTTCTTC. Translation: CSARYDCGTRNEQFF.

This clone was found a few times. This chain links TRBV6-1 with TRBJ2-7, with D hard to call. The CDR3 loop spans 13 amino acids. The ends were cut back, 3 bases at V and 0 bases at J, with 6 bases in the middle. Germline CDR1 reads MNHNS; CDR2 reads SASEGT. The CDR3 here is CASSEGYSYEQYF. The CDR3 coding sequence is TGTGCCAGCAGTGAGGGGTACTCCTACGAGCAGTACTTC.

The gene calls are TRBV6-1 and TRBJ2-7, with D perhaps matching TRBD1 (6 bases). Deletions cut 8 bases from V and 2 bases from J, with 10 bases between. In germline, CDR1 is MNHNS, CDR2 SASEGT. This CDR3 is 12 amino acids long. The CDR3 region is CASGTHTYEQYF. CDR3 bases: TGTGCCAGCGGGACACACACCTACGAGCAGTACTTC.

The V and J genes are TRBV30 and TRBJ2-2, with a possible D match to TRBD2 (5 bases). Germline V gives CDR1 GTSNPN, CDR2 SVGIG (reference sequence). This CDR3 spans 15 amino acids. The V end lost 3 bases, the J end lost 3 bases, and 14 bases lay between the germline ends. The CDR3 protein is CAWRVARGYTGELFF. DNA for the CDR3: TGTGCCTGGAGAGTGGCCCGGGGATACACCGGGGAGCTGTTTTTT.

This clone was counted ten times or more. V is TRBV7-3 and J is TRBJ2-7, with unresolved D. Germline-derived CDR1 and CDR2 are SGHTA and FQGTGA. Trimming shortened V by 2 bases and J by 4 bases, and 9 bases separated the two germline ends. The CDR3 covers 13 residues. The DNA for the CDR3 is TGTGCCAGCAGCTTATACCTGGGGTACGAGCAGTACTTC. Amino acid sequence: CASSLYLGYEQYF.

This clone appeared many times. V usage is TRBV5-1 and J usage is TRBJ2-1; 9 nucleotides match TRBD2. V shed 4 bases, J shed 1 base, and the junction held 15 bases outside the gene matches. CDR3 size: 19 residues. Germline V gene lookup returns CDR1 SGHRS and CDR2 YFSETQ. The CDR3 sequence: CASSTRDEREADSYNEQFF. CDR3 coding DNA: TGCGCCAGCAGCACCCGGGACGAGCGGGAGGCCGATTCCTACAATGAGCAGTTCTTC.

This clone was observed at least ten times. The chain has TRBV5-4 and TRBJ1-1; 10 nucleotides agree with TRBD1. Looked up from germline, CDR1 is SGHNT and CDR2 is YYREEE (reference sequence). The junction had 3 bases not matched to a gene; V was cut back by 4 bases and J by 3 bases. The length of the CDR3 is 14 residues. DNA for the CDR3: TGTGCCAGCAGCACTGGACAGGGGGACACTGAAGCTTTCTTT. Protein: CASSTGQGDTEAFF.

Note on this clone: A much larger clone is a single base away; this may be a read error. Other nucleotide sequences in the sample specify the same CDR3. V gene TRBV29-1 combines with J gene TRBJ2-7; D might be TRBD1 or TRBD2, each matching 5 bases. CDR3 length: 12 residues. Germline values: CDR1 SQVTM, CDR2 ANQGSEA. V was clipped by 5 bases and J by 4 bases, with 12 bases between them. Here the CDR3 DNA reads TGCAGCGTTAGGGGAGCCGGATACGAGCAGTACTTC. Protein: CSVRGAGYEQYF.